This TCR beta chain was sequenced during a study of T cell repertoires in cytomegalovirus infection. Study information: HLA-B-restricted CMV epitopes that are well studied, plus recently identified HLA-C-restricted ones, were used by the study.

Germline CDR1 reads SGHTA; CDR2 reads FQGNSA. The CDR3 consists of 13 residues. To note about this clonotype: The antigen is unknown. This could be a read error, since a much larger clone is one nucleotide away.

TCRdb reprocessed the reads via MiXCR and lists one record per CDR3 protein. The table shows about 920,000 distinct CDR3 sequences, with around 32% occurring only once. This clonotype was obtained from a human donor in good health (CMV status not recorded). Some clones in this sample may be carry-over from other donors' samples. Source: cultured CD8+ T cells from PBMCs, taken from culture after CMV antigen stimulation. The chain joins TRBV7-2 to TRBJ2-5; no firm D call. CDR3 region: CVSSLGPTGTQYF. The CDR3 region has the DNA TGTGTCAGCAGCCTCGGACCGACGGGGACCCAGTACTTC.